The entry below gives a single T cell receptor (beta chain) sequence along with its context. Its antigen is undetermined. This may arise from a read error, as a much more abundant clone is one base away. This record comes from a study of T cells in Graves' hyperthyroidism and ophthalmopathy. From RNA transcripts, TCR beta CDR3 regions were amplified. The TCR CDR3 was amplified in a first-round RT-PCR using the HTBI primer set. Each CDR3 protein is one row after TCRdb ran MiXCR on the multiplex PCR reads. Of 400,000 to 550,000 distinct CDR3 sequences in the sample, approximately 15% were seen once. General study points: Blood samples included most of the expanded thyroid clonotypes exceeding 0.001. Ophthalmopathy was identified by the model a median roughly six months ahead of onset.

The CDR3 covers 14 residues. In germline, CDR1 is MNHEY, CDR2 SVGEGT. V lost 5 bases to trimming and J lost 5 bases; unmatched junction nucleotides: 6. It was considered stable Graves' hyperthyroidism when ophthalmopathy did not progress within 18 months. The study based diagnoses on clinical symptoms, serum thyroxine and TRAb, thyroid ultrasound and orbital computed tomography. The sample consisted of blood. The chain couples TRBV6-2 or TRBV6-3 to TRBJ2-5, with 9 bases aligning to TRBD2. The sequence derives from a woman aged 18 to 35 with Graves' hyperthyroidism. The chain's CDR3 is CASSGTSRSETQYF. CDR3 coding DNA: TGTGCCAGCAGTGGGACTAGCAGGAGTGAGACCCAGTACTTC.